This is a list of T cell receptor beta chains from one sample in a study of CD8 T cells in Susac syndrome. TCRdb called the immunoSEQ multiplex PCR reads again in MiXCR, with one record for every CDR3 protein. The top ten clones hold under 0.2% of a sample with some 300,000 distinct CDR3 sequences, about nine tenths of them seen once. Sequencing was done on a sample of CD8+ T cells from PBMCs. The origin of the receptors is a human donor with multiple sclerosis. CDR3s leave out the opening cysteine and the closing phenylalanine or tryptophan. The D gene is left open where the match is weak. Some rows mark clone size as missing; the rest say once, few, many or name a class of expanded clone.

>TRBV9|NA|NA|TRBJ2-1
ASSASGTRYNEQF
>TRBV20-1|NA|NA|TRBJ1-2
SARQTNGYT
>TRBV19|NA|NA|TRBJ1-1
ASMDIHEAF
>TRBV13|NA|NA|TRBJ2-7
ASSLSHYEQY
>TRBV3-1|NA|TRBD1|TRBJ2-7
ASSHIGQGAIEQY
>TRBV12-3/TRBV12-4|many|TRBD2|TRBJ2-5
ASSPMLAGGLEIETQY
>TRBV29-1|NA|TRBD2|TRBJ2-7
SVEGKAGLYEQY
>TRBV2|once|NA|TRBJ1-1
ASSVQLTYEAF
>TRBV29-1|NA|NA|TRBJ2-4
SVAGQNKNIQY
>TRBV4-3|NA|NA|TRBJ2-7
ASSPMGGHEQY
>TRBV27|NA|NA|TRBJ2-7
ASRQIGPYEQY
>TRBV11-2|once|TRBD2|TRBJ2-1
ASSPSGRNNEQF
>TRBV28|NA|TRBD1|TRBJ2-3
ASSFATGGTDTQY
>TRBV9|few|TRBD2|TRBJ2-2
ASSDRTSGGITGELF
>TRBV6-1|NA|NA|TRBJ2-1
ASSATTYNEQF
>TRBV11-2|NA|NA|TRBJ1-1
ASSLGSHTEAF
>TRBV10-3|NA|NA|TRBJ2-7
AISEWGVEQY
>TRBV20-1|NA|NA|TRBJ2-7
SARMSGPYEQY
>TRBV6-2/TRBV6-3|few|TRBD1|TRBJ1-5
ASSSGTGESQPQH
>TRBV6-2/TRBV6-3|NA|TRBD2|TRBJ2-5
ASSYSLAGGPRPAETQY
>TRBV6-6|NA|NA|TRBJ2-2
ASSYAQARAGELF
>TRBV6-2/TRBV6-3|NA|NA|TRBJ2-7
ASSYMTTYEQY
>TRBV9|NA|NA|TRBJ2-5
ASTPDTEETQY
>TRBV20-1|NA|NA|TRBJ1-5
SASTWHLSNQPQH
>TRBV12-3/TRBV12-4|NA|NA|TRBJ2-3
ASSWNRGTDTQY
>TRBV28|NA|NA|TRBJ2-4
ASSLDLAKNIQY
>TRBV7-2|NA|NA|TRBJ2-7
ASSSNMAYEQY
>TRBV7-8|NA|NA|TRBJ2-5
ASSPLTQETQY
>TRBV6-1|NA|NA|TRBJ2-6
ASMTTGSGANVLT
>TRBV7-2|once|TRBD2|TRBJ2-7
ASSLSLAGGPAYEQY
>TRBV30|NA|NA|TRBJ2-1
AWSVGRGYNEQF
>TRBV9|NA|TRBD1|TRBJ2-1
ASSGQGEKRF
>TRBV9|NA|TRBD2|TRBJ2-1
ASSVEPRGSGFSYNEQF
>TRBV5-1|few|NA|TRBJ2-7
ASSANSEGEQY
>TRBV7-2|NA|NA|TRBJ2-1
ASSPQGGNEQF
>TRBV3-1|few|NA|TRBJ2-7
ASSRDGGGGGSEQY
>TRBV2|NA|NA|TRBJ1-2
ASIIGASSRGYT
>TRBV29-1|few|NA|TRBJ2-7
SVVQNSYEQY
>TRBV20-1|NA|NA|TRBJ2-4
SAKTGQLAKNIQY
>TRBV11-2|few|NA|TRBJ1-5
ASSLDLTEPVSNQPQH
>TRBV20-1|NA|TRBD2|TRBJ2-2
SADHWGTSGNTGELF
>TRBV7-9|NA|NA|TRBJ1-2
ASSLGAATVYGYT
>TRBV20-1|few|NA|TRBJ2-1
SARDFYEQF
>TRBV10-3|NA|NA|TRBJ2-2
AIGWALTGELF
>TRBV2|NA|TRBD1|TRBJ2-1
ASVGQGGHEQF
>TRBV6-2/TRBV6-3|NA|TRBD1|TRBJ2-7
ASTVDRATGRDEQY
>TRBV25-1|NA|TRBD2|TRBJ2-1
ASSEPAGGIDEQF
>TRBV18|NA|NA|TRBJ2-7
ASSPRSRVYEQY
>TRBV2|few|TRBD1|TRBJ2-7
ASRTGQGLFSYEQY
>TRBV28|NA|TRBD2|TRBJ2-3
ATAPTLAAATDTQY